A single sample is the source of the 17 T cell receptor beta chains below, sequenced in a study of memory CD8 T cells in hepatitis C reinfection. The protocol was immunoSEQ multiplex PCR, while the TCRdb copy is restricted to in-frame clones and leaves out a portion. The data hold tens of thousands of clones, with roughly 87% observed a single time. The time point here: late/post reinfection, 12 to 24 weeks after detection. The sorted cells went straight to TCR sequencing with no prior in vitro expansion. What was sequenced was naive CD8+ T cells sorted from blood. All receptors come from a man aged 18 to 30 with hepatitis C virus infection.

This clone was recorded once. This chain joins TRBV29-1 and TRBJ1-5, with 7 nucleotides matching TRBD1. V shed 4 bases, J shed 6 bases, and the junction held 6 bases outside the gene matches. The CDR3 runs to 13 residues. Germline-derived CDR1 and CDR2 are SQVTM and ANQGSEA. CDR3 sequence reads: CSVAEGAGQPQHF. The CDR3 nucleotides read TGCAGCGTTGCAGAGGGGGCTGGTCAGCCCCAGCATTTT.

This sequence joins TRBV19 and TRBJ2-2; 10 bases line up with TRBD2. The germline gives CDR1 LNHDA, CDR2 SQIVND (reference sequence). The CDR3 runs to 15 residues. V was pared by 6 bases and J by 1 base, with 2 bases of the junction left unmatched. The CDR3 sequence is CASRQRGGNTGELFF. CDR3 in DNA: TGTGCCAGTAGGCAGCGGGGGGGGAACACCGGGGAGCTGTTTTTT.

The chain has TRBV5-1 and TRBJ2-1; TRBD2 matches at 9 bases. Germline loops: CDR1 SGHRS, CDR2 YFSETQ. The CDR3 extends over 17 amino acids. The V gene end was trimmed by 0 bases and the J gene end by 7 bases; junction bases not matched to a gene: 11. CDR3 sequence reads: CASSLVLLAGTENEQFF. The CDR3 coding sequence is TGCGCCAGCAGCTTGGTACTCCTAGCGGGGACGGAAAATGAGCAGTTCTTC.

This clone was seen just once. The CDR3 sequence is CASSFRFWGDRVAEAFF. Written as DNA, the CDR3 is TGTGCCAGCAGTTTCCGTTTCTGGGGGGACAGGGTAGCTGAAGCTTTCTTT. This chain joins TRBV28 and TRBJ1-1; TRBD1 agrees at 9 bases. CDR3 length: 17 amino acids. Germline CDR1 MDHEN, CDR2 SYDVKM. V shed 3 bases, J shed 6 bases, and the junction held 14 bases outside the gene matches.

The CDR3 spells CASSEGGPGETQYF. In DNA, the CDR3 is TGTGCCAGCAGCGAGGGAGGGCCCGGGGAGACCCAGTACTTC. The gene calls are TRBV27 and TRBJ2-5; 7 bases are a match to TRBD2. From germline, CDR1 is MNHEY and CDR2 SMNVEV (reference sequence). Trimming cost V 6 bases and J 5 bases; bases outside gene matches: 9. This CDR3 has 14 amino acids.

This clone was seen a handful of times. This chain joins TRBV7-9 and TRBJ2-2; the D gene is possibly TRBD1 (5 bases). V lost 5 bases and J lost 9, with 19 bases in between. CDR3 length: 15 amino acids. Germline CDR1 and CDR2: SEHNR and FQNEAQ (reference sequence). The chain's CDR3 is CASSPSPGYFRELFF. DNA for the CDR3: TGTGCCAGCAGCCCAAGTCCAGGGTACTTTAGGGAGCTGTTTTTT.

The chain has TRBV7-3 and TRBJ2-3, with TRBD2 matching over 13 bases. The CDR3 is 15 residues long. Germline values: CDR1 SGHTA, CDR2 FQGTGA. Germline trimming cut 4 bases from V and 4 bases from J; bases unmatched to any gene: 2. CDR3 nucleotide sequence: TGTGCCAGCAGCTACGGACTAGCGGGAGCAGATACGCAGTATTTT. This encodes CASSYGLAGADTQYF.

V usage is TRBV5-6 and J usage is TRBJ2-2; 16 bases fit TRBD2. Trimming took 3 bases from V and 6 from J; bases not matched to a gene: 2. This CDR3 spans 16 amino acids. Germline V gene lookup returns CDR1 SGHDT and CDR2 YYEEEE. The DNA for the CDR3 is TGTGCCAGCAGCTCCGGGACTAGCGGGAGGGCCGGGGAGCTGTTTTTT. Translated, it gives CASSSGTSGRAGELFF. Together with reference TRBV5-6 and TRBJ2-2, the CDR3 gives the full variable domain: DAGVTQSPTHLIKTRGQQVTLRCSPKSGHDTVSWYQQALGQGPQFIFQYYEEEERQRGNFPDRFSGHQFPNYSSELNVNALLLGDSALYLCASSSGTSGRAGELFFGEGSRLTVL.

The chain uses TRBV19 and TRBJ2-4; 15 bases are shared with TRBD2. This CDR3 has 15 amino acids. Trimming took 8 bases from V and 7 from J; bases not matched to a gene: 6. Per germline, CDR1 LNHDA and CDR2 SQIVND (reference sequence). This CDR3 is CASSGTSGGWNIQYF. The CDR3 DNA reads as TGTGCCAGTTCCGGGACTAGCGGGGGGTGGAACATTCAGTACTTC.

CDR3 sequence: CASSFGGSTYEQYF. The CDR3 DNA reads TGCGCCAGCAGCTTTGGGGGGTCCACCTACGAGCAGTACTTC. The chain links TRBV5-1 to TRBJ2-7; weak D call: TRBD2 (6 bases). The germline gives CDR1 SGHRS, CDR2 YFSETQ. This CDR3 spans 14 amino acids. The germline V and J ends were trimmed by 2 bases and 2 bases, with 11 bases remaining between them.

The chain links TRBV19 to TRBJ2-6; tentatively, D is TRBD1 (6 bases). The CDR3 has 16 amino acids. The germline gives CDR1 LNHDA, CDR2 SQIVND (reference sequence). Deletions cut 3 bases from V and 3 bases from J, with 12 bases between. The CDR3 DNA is TGTGCCAGTAGTATCTGGGCCAGGGGTGGGGCCAACGTCCTGACTTTC. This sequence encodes CASSIWARGGANVLTF.

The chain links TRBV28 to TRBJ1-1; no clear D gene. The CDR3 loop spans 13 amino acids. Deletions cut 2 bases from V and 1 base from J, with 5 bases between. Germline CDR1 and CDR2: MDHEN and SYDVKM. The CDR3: CASSLNWNTEAFF. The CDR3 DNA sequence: TGTGCCAGCAGTTTAAACTGGAACACTGAAGCTTTCTTT.

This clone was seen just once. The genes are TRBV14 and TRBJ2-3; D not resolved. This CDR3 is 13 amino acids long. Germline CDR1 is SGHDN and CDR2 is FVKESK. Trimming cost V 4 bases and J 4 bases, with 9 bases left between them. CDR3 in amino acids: CASSPGGPDTQYF. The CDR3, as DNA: TGTGCCAGCAGCCCCGGCGGCCCAGATACGCAGTATTTT.

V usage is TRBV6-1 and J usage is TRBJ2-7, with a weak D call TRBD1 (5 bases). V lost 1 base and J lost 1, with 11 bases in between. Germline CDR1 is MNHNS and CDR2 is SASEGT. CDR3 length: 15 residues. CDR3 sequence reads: CASSEVRQGSYEQYF. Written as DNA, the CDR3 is TGTGCCAGCAGTGAAGTTCGGCAGGGATCCTACGAGCAGTACTTC.

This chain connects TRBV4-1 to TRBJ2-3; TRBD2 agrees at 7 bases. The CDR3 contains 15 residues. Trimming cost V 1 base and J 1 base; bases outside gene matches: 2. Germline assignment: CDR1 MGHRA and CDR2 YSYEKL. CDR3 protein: CASSQVLAGTDTQYF. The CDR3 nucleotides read TGCGCCAGCAGCCAAGTCCTAGCGGGCACAGATACGCAGTATTTT.

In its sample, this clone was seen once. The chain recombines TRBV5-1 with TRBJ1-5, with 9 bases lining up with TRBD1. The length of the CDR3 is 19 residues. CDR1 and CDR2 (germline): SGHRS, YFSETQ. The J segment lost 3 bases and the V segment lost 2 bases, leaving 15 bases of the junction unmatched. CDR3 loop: CASSLPGTGQQYINQPQHF. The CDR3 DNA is TGCGCCAGCAGCTTACCCGGGACAGGGCAGCAATATATCAATCAGCCCCAGCATTTT.

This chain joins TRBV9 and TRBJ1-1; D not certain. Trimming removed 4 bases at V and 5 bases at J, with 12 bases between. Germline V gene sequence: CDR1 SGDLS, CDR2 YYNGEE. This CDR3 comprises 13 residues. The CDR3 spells CASSTGGETEAFF. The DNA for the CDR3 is TGTGCCAGCAGCACCGGCGGGGAAACTGAAGCTTTCTTT.